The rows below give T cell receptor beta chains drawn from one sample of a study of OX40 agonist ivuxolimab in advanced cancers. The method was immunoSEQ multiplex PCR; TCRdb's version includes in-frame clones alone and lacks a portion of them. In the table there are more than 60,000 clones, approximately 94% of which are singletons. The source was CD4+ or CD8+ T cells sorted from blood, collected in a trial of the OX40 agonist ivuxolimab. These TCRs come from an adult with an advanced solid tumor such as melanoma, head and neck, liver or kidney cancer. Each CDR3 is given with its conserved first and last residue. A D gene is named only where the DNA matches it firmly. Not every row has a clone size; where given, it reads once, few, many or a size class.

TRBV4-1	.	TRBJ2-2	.	TGCGCCAGCAGCCACGGGCAGGGGGGCACCGGGGAGCTGTTTTTT	CASSHGQGGTGELFF
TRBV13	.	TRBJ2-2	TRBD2	TGTGCCAGCAGCTTAATTGCTAGCGGTGAGCTGTTTTTT	CASSLIASGELFF
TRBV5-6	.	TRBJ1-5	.	TGTGCCAGCAGCTTGGACAGGGAAGAGCCCCAGCATTTT	CASSLDREEPQHF
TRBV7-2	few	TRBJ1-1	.	TGTGCCAGCAGCTCCAGGGTCACTGAAGCTTTCTTT	CASSSRVTEAFF
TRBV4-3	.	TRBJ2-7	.	TGCGCCAGCAGCCAAGGGACAGAGACCTACGAGCAGTACTTC	CASSQGTETYEQYF
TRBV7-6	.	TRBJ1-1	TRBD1	TGTGCCAGCAGCTTTGACAGGGATGGAGGAACTGAAGCTTTCTTT	CASSFDRDGGTEAFF
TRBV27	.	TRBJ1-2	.	TGTGCCAGTGCCTCGGGGCTTATGTACTATGGCTACACCTTC	CASASGLMYYGYTF
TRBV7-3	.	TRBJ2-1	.	TGTGCCAGCAGCGACACGGAGGGGCAGTTCTTC	CASSDTEGQFF
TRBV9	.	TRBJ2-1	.	TGTGCCAGCAGCCCCATGGGACCCGAGCAGTTCTTC	CASSPMGPEQFF
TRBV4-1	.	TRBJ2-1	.	TGCGCCAGCAGCCAAGTGGGGGAGTCCAATGAGCAGTTCTTC	CASSQVGESNEQFF
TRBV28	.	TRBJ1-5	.	TGTGCCAGCAGTTTATTGGGGGTTCCCCAGCATTTT	CASSLLGVPQHF
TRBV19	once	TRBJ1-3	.	TGTGCCAGTAGTATATCGGGGGCCTCTGGAAACACCATATATTTT	CASSISGASGNTIYF
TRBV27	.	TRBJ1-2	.	TGTGCCAGCAGTGCAGGCCTCCCGGATGGCTACACCTTC	CASSAGLPDGYTF
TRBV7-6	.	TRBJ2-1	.	TGTGCCAGCAGCCCCCAGGGGTTTTTTCACAATGAGCAGTTCTTC	CASSPQGFFHNEQFF
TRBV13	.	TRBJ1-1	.	TGTGCCAGCAGCTTAGCCAGCCTTGAAGCTTTCTTT	CASSLASLEAFF
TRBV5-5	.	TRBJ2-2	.	TGTGCCAGCATCAGGGATACCGGGGAGCTGTTTTTT	CASIRDTGELFF
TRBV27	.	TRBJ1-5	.	TGTGCCAGCAGTCTACAGGGTAGCAATCAGCCCCAGCATTTT	CASSLQGSNQPQHF
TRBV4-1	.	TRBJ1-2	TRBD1	TGCGCCAGCATCCTCTACCCGGGACAGGCCTATGGCTACACCTTC	CASILYPGQAYGYTF
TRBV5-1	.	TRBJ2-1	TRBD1	TGCGCCAGCAGCCCTGTAGGGACAGGGGTTTTAGTGAGCTACAATGAGCAGTTCTTC	CASSPVGTGVLVSYNEQFF
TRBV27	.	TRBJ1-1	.	TGTGCCAGCAGTGGCGGGACGGGGGGCCCTGAAGCTTTCTTT	CASSGGTGGPEAFF
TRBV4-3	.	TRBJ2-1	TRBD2	TGCGCCAGCAGCCCCCCTATTAGCGGGGGCAGTTACAATGAGCAGTTCTTC	CASSPPISGGSYNEQFF
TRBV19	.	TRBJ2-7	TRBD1	TGTGCCAGTAGTACCACAGGGGTCCCCTACGAGCAGTACTTC	CASSTTGVPYEQYF
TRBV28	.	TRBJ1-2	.	TGTGCCAGCAGTTTAAGGGCAGTCCATGGCTACACCTTC	CASSLRAVHGYTF
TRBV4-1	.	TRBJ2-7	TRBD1	TGCGCCAGCAGCCACACAGGGGCCCCCTACGAGCAGTACTTC	CASSHTGAPYEQYF
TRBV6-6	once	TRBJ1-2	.	TGTGCCAGCAGTTACGGTGAAGGGGGGATCTATGGCTACACCTTC	CASSYGEGGIYGYTF
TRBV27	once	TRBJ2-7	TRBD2	TGTGCCAGCACTTTAGCGGGAGGTCCCTACGAGCAGTACTTC	CASTLAGGPYEQYF
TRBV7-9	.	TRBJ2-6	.	TGTGCCAGCAGCTCCGGCAGAGTCTCCTCTGGGGCCAACGTCCTGACTTTC	CASSSGRVSSGANVLTF
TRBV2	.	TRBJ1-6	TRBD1	TGTGCCAGCAGTGAATGGAACAGGGGGTATAATTCACCCCTCCACTTT	CASSEWNRGYNSPLHF
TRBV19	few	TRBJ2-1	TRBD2	TGTGCCAGTAGTATTATGGCTAGCGGCAATGAGCAGTTCTTC	CASSIMASGNEQFF